The subject of this entry is one T cell receptor (beta chain). Its antigen remains unknown. The CDR3 contains 15 residues. V lost 6 bases and J lost 8; bases outside the gene matches: 13. Germline CDR1 and CDR2: SGHRS and YFSETQ. Assay used: immunoSEQ multiplex PCR; TCRdb lists only in-frame clones, some missing. The repertoire consists of about 39,000 clones, with over 85% occurring once and the leading ten covering less than 25%. The data are from a study of graft-versus-host responses after intestinal transplantation. Study-wide context: Transplants given to recipients were multivisceral, liver-intestinal, or isolated intestinal.

Study-level findings and limits: Investigators detected GvH clones in recipient marrow, with some emerging earlier in ileum or blood.

The V and J genes are TRBV5-1 and TRBJ1-4, with 7 bases aligning to TRBD1. The sequence was collected from a human donor who was the organ donor for an intestinal transplant. This specimen consisted of unstimulated CD8+ T cells sorted from spleen or lymph node cells, obtained before transplant. The CDR3 reads CASKQADRAGEKLFF. The CDR3, as DNA: TGCGCCAGCAAACAAGCAGACAGGGCGGGCGAAAAACTGTTTTTT.